This T cell receptor beta chain was identified during a study of shared clonotypes between healthy human individuals. Background on the study: The plates for each donor numbered three CD4 naive, three CD4 memory, two CD8 naive and one CD8 memory.

TCRdb's table, derived via immunoSEQ multiplex PCR, lists solely in-frame clones and lacks some. The sample gives over 2 million clones, 85% to 95% of which show up once; 0.1% to 0.15% is in the top ten. In its sample, this clone was seen once. CDR3 length equals 14 residues. After removal of 8 bases from V and 5 bases from J, the junction contained 11 bases not matched to a gene. Looked up from germline, CDR1 is SGHRS and CDR2 is YFSETQ. The J gene is TRBJ2-3, the V gene TRBV5-1; 7 nucleotides agree with TRBD2. The sample consisted of naive CD4+ T cells sorted from blood. Subset denoted: CD45RA+ positively selected. The receptor comes from a man younger than 35 in good health. This CDR3 is CASKMVAGVDTQYF. Written as DNA, the CDR3 is TGCGCCAGTAAGATGGTGGCGGGGGTAGATACGCAGTATTTT.